These 18 T cell receptor beta chains were sequenced from one sample in a study of regulatory T cells in long-lasting Graves disease. In building TCR beta libraries, iRepertoire HTBI primers were used together with Arm-PCR of CDR3 regions. One entry per CDR3 protein, called by TCRdb with MiXCR from the multiplex PCR reads. The table lists approximately 480,000 distinct CDR3 sequences, 15% to 20% of them singletons. The sample's time point: newly diagnosed GD, antithyroid drugs for less than 3 months. The TCR library was made from RNA that had been extracted from PBMCs in TRIzol. The sample was also linked to a second study, of T cells in Graves' hyperthyroidism and ophthalmopathy.

The sample in question was peripheral blood mononuclear cells (PBMCs), obtained at new diagnosis, from a patient treated with antithyroid drugs. The receptors shown here come from a middle-aged man with Graves disease.

This clonotype was seen at least ten times. The chain combines TRBV18 with TRBJ2-5; maybe TRBD2 (6 bases). Germline values: CDR1 KGHSH, CDR2 LQKENI. The CDR3 consists of 14 residues. V was cut by 3 bases and J by 2 bases, with 10 bases left in between. CDR3 residues: CASSPSSAQETQYF. CDR3 nucleotides: TGTGCCAGCTCACCGTCTAGCGCACAAGAGACCCAGTACTTC.

This clonotype has ten or more counts. The genes are TRBV2 and TRBJ2-2; the match to TRBD2 covers 14 bases. In germline, CDR1 is SNHLY, CDR2 FYNNEI. The V gene end was trimmed by 10 bases and the J gene end by 7 bases; junction bases not matched to a gene: 5. The CDR3 sequence is 14 residues long. The CDR3 is CATGTSGSIGELFF. In DNA form, the CDR3 reads TGTGCCACTGGGACTAGCGGGAGTATCGGGGAGCTGTTTTTT.

V and J are TRBV11-2 and TRBJ2-1; 13 bases are a match to TRBD2. This CDR3 has 18 residues. CDR1 and CDR2 (germline): SGHAT, FQNNGV. With 1 base clipped from V and 5 bases from J, the junction kept 8 bases outside the gene matches. The CDR3 sequence: CASSLGLAGGLGHNEQFF. CDR3 DNA sequence: TGTGCCAGCAGCTTAGGACTAGCGGGAGGACTGGGGCACAATGAGCAGTTCTTC.

The table lists this clonotype with a few counts. The rearrangement joins TRBV5-1 to TRBJ2-1, with 9 nucleotides matching TRBD1. This CDR3 region has 15 residues. Germline V lookup: CDR1 SGHRS, CDR2 YFSETQ. The V segment lost 1 base and the J segment 7 bases; nucleotides outside the gene matches: 6. CDR3 protein: CASSLRSGTGNEQFF. CDR3 in DNA: TGCGCCAGCAGCTTGAGATCCGGGACAGGGAATGAGCAGTTCTTC.

The chain links TRBV28 to TRBJ2-5, with TRBD2 matching 14 bases. This CDR3 spans 15 amino acids. The germline CDR1 and CDR2 sequences are MDHEN and SYDVKM. The ends lost 8 bases at V and 7 bases at J; junction bases unmatched: 9. CDR3 region: CASRMTSGRAATQYF. In DNA, the CDR3 is TGTGCCAGCCGAATGACTAGCGGGAGGGCCGCGACCCAGTACTTC.

The chain links TRBV12-3 or TRBV12-4 to TRBJ2-7; D is uncertain. The CDR3 length is 14 residues. V was clipped by 0 bases and J by 5 bases, with 11 bases between them. The CDR3 nucleotides are TGTGCCAGCAGTTTAGCGGGGTCTAGGAACGAGCAGTACTTC. This gives the protein CASSLAGSRNEQYF.

This chain uses TRBV11-2 with TRBJ2-4; D gene ambiguous. This CDR3 region has 13 residues. Germline assignment: CDR1 SGHAT and CDR2 FQNNGV. Trimming removed 1 base from V and 6 bases from J, with 7 bases in between. CDR3 sequence: CASSLGVPNIQYF. The CDR3 DNA reads TGTGCCAGCAGCTTAGGGGTCCCAAACATTCAGTACTTC.

This clonotype was found many times. The chain recombines TRBV3-1 with TRBJ1-1; no clear D gene. The V end was cut by 1 base, the J end by 1 base, with 4 bases between. The germline gives CDR1 LGHDT, CDR2 YNNKEL (reference sequence). The CDR3 runs 13 residues. CDR3 amino acids: CASSQVRNTEAFF. The CDR3 DNA follows: TGTGCCAGCAGCCAAGTGAGGAACACTGAAGCTTTCTTT.

This clonotype was seen at least ten times. The genes are TRBV12-3 or TRBV12-4 and TRBJ1-1; D call uncertain. The V gene lost 1 base and the J gene lost 4 bases, with 7 bases spanning the gap. There are 13 residues in the CDR3. The CDR3: CASSLVRSTEAFF. Written as DNA, the CDR3 is TGTGCCAGCAGTTTAGTGAGAAGCACTGAAGCTTTCTTT.

This clonotype was seen a handful of times. This chain links TRBV27 with TRBJ2-4; D not certain. The germline CDR1 and CDR2 sequences are MNHEY and SMNVEV (reference sequence). V was cut by 2 bases and J by 9 bases, with 14 bases left in between. The CDR3 is 14 amino acids. The chain's CDR3 is CASSLGVRGSIQYF. For the CDR3, the DNA is TGTGCCAGCAGTTTAGGTGTCCGAGGAAGCATTCAGTACTTC.

The rearrangement joins TRBV19 to TRBJ2-1; the D gene could be TRBD1 or TRBD2 (5 bases each). The ends were cut back, 6 bases at V and 8 bases at J, with 14 bases in the middle. Germline lookup yields CDR1 LNHDA and CDR2 SQIVND (reference sequence). The CDR3 has 13 amino acids. CDR3: CASSNGLGDEQFF. Written as DNA, the CDR3 is TGTGCCAGTAGCAACGGGCTGGGGGATGAGCAGTTCTTC.

This chain links TRBV10-2 with TRBJ2-2; possible D gene TRBD1, 5 bases. Germline-derived CDR1 and CDR2 are WSHSY and SAAADI. V was shortened by 5 bases and J by 5 bases, with 12 bases between the two germline ends. This CDR3 comprises 14 residues. The CDR3 loop reads CASSWGASTGELFF. In nucleotides, the CDR3 is TGCGCCAGCAGTTGGGGCGCCTCGACCGGGGAGCTGTTTTTT.

This clonotype came up many times. V usage is TRBV11-2 and J usage is TRBJ2-3, with 10 positions matching TRBD2. The CDR3 runs to 17 residues. J lost 3 bases, V lost 6 bases, and 12 bases had no gene match. Germline lookup yields CDR1 SGHAT and CDR2 FQNNGV. CDR3 sequence (DNA): TGTGCCAGCAGTAAAGGGCTAGCGGGAGTTGGTACAGATACGCAGTATTTT. The encoded protein is CASSKGLAGVGTDTQYF.

This clonotype has a count of ten or more. The V call is TRBV10-3, the J call TRBJ1-1; no definite D call. With 5 bases removed from V and 4 bases from J, the gap between germline ends came to 11 bases. The germline V gene has CDR1 ENHRY and CDR2 SYGVKD. The CDR3 is 13 residues long. This chain's CDR3 is CAISQRIVTEAFF. The CDR3, as DNA: TGTGCCATCAGTCAAAGGATTGTCACTGAAGCTTTCTTT.

This clonotype was counted between two and nine times. This chain connects TRBV6-2 or TRBV6-3 to TRBJ2-2; tentative D call: TRBD2 (5 bases). This CDR3 spans 15 amino acids. CDR1 is MNHEY and CDR2 is SVGEGT in the germline V gene. With 4 bases removed from V and 4 bases from J, the gap between germline ends came to 13 bases. CDR3 in DNA: TGTGCCAGCAGTTTCTTTATTGGGAGCACCGGGGAGCTGTTTTTT. It is translated as CASSFFIGSTGELFF.

This clonotype showed up many times. The chain recombines TRBV19 with TRBJ1-5; 10 bases agree with TRBD1. Germline lookup yields CDR1 LNHDA and CDR2 SQIVND (reference sequence). J was trimmed by 7 bases and V by 5 bases; bases with no gene match: 8. The CDR3 extends over 15 amino acids. CDR3 DNA: TGTGCCAGTAGTCCCCATTGGACAGGGGGGCAGCCCCAGCATTTT. Protein sequence: CASSPHWTGGQPQHF.

In the case of this clonotype: At one boundary the junction diverges from the germline segment, which might be a read error. V gene TRBV27 combines with J gene TRBJ1-4; weak D call: TRBD1 (5 bases). This CDR3 is built from 16 residues. The V gene's germline CDR1 is MNHEY and CDR2 SMNVEV (reference sequence). The CDR3 DNA is TGTGCCGGCAGTCCCCGCAGGGAGACAACTAATGAAAAACTGTTTTTT. Residues: CAGSPRRETTNEKLFF. The whole variable domain, remainder taken from reference TRBV27 and TRBJ1-4, is EAQVTQNPRYLITVTGKKLTVTCSQNMNHEYMSWYRQDPGLGLRQIYYSMNVEVTDKGDVPEGYKVSRKEKRNFPLILESPSPNQTSLYFCAGSPRRETTNEKLFFGSGTQLSVL.

V gene TRBV5-1 combines with J gene TRBJ2-1; 8 bases match TRBD1. The CDR3 is 15 amino acids. J gave up 8 bases and V 3 bases, and 10 bases lay outside the gene matches. The germline V gene encodes CDR1 SGHRS and CDR2 YFSETQ. The CDR3 loop is CASSYDGQGPDEQFF. The CDR3 region has the DNA TGCGCCAGCAGCTACGACGGACAGGGCCCCGATGAGCAGTTCTTC.